The 22 T cell receptor beta chains given below trace back to one sample, sequenced in a study of blood T cell repertoires in COVID-19. Method: immunoSEQ multiplex PCR; TCRdb's copy keeps in-frame clones and lacks some. Of under 250,000 clones listed, about nine tenths were seen once; the top ten hold roughly 0.69%. Sequences were obtained from peripheral blood. These receptors came from a man aged 35 to 55 with acute or convalescent COVID-19.

The chain combines TRBV7-2 with TRBJ2-1; 8 bases are shared with TRBD2. Germline V gene lookup returns CDR1 SGHTA and CDR2 FQGNSA. The V and J ends lost 8 bases and 0 bases, in that order; junction bases with no gene match: 3. The CDR3 covers 14 residues. As DNA, the CDR3 is TGTGCCAGCGGAAGCGGGGGCTCCTACAATGAGCAGTTCTTC. It is translated as CASGSGGSYNEQFF. Complete variable domain (other parts from reference TRBV7-2 and TRBJ2-1): GAGVSQSPSNKVTEKGKDVELRCDPISGHTALYWYRQSLGQGLEFLIYFQGNSAPDKSGLPSDRFSAERTGGSVSTLTIQRTQQEDSAVYLCASGSGGSYNEQFFGPGTRLTVL.

This rearrangement joins TRBV3-1 (or the pseudogene TRBV3-2) to TRBJ2-5; possibly TRBD2 for D (6 bases). CDR3 length: 14 amino acids. CDR1 LGHDT and CDR2 YNNKEL come from the germline V gene (reference sequence). Trimming pared 4 bases from V and 0 bases from J, leaving 9 bases between. The CDR3 loop reads CASSPGLYQETQYF. CDR3 DNA: TGTGCCAGCAGCCCGGGACTGTACCAAGAGACCCAGTACTTC.

This clone has just one count. Here the CDR3 DNA reads TGCGCCAGCAGCTTAAGAGACAGGGTGAGTCTCGAGCAGTACTTC. As protein: CASSLRDRVSLEQYF. The chain couples TRBV5-1 to TRBJ2-7, with TRBD1 matching 7 bases. There are 15 residues in the CDR3. Germline-derived CDR1 and CDR2 are SGHRS and YFSETQ. After removal of 2 bases from V and 6 bases from J, the junction contained 11 bases not matched to a gene.

This sequence joins TRBV3-1 (or the pseudogene TRBV3-2) and TRBJ2-2, with 8 bases fitting TRBD1. Germline trimming cut 3 bases from V and 7 bases from J; bases unmatched to any gene: 7. The CDR3 spans 15 residues. CDR1 is LGHDT, CDR2 YNNKEL, per germline (reference sequence). CDR3 in amino acids: CASSHGTGTLGELFF. The DNA for the CDR3 is TGTGCCAGCAGCCACGGGACAGGCACCCTCGGGGAGCTGTTTTTT.

V gene TRBV5-1 combines with J gene TRBJ2-7; 9 bases line up with TRBD2. There are 16 residues in the CDR3. The trim removed 2 bases at V and 7 bases at J, leaving 13 bases unmatched. Looked up from germline, CDR1 is SGHRS and CDR2 is YFSETQ. The CDR3 protein is CASSFRTSEGGPEQYF. The DNA for the CDR3 is TGCGCCAGCAGCTTCCGGACTAGCGAAGGGGGTCCGGAGCAGTACTTC.

The CDR3 is CASSWEGYGYTF. The DNA for the CDR3 is TGTGCCAGCAGCTGGGAGGGGTATGGCTACACCTTC. This chain links TRBV7-2 with TRBJ1-2; tentatively, D is TRBD1 (5 bases). Germline loops: CDR1 SGHTA, CDR2 FQGNSA. Trimming shortened V by 4 bases and J by 5 bases, and 8 bases separated the two germline ends. The CDR3 length is 12 residues.

J is TRBJ2-1 and V is TRBV29-1; D remains unclear. CDR1 is SQVTM and CDR2 is ANQGSEA in the germline V gene. This CDR3 spans 14 amino acids. V dropped 0 bases and J dropped 2 bases, with 8 bases sitting between them. The DNA of the CDR3 is TGCAGCGTTGAAGAGGGCACAGCCTACAATGAGCAGTTCTTC. Translation gives CSVEEGTAYNEQFF.

CDR3 nucleotide sequence: TGTGCCAGCAGCTCCGGGACAGGGGACAACTACGAGCAGTACTTC. Its translation is CASSSGTGDNYEQYF. The chain employs TRBV28 and TRBJ2-7, with 10 bases aligning to TRBD1. Trimming at V came to 6 bases and at J to 3 bases, leaving 8 bases not matched to a gene. CDR3 length: 15 residues. Germline CDR1 and CDR2: MDHEN and SYDVKM.

The J gene is TRBJ2-1, the V gene TRBV10-1; 10 nucleotides align to TRBD1. The CDR3 is 15 amino acids. J gave up 10 bases and V 2 bases, and 8 bases lay outside the gene matches. Germline assignment: CDR1 WNHNN and CDR2 SYGVQD (reference sequence). Written as DNA, the CDR3 is TGCGCCAGCAGTGAGGGACAGGGGGTGAAGGGGGAGCAGTTCTTC. As protein: CASSEGQGVKGEQFF.

The chain recombines TRBV5-1 with TRBJ2-5; 11 positions agree with TRBD2. This CDR3 is built from 17 residues. CDR1 and CDR2 (germline): SGHRS, YFSETQ. The V gene end was trimmed by 3 bases and the J gene end by 4 bases; junction bases not matched to a gene: 11. CDR3 sequence: CASSSRDSGGAGETQYF. For the CDR3, the DNA is TGCGCCAGCAGCTCCCGGGATAGCGGGGGGGCAGGAGAGACCCAGTACTTC.

This chain connects TRBV28 to TRBJ1-1, with 9 bases fitting TRBD1. Germline loops: CDR1 MDHEN, CDR2 SYDVKM. The trim removed 4 bases at V and 3 bases at J, leaving 3 bases unmatched. The CDR3 totals 14 residues. The CDR3 DNA sequence: TGTGCCAGCAGTTCGGGGACAGGGCACACTGAAGCTTTCTTT. Its protein is CASSSGTGHTEAFF.

This clone was observed a single time. V usage is TRBV28 and J usage is TRBJ2-1, with 9 nucleotides matching TRBD2. The germline gives CDR1 MDHEN, CDR2 SYDVKM. The CDR3 length is 16 residues. V trimming: 6 bases; J trimming: 10 bases; junction bases outside the gene matches: 16. Written as DNA, the CDR3 is TGTGCCAGCAGCCCTCCTGGATTAGCGGGAGTGTGGGAGCAGTTCTTC. It yields the protein CASSPPGLAGVWEQFF.

This sequence joins TRBV27 and TRBJ2-4; TRBD2 might be the D (6 bases). Germline CDR1 is MNHEY and CDR2 is SMNVEV (reference sequence). The CDR3 totals 16 residues. V was shortened by 2 bases and J by 1 base, with 12 bases between the two germline ends. Written as DNA, the CDR3 is TGTGCCAGCAGTTTAGGGCTAGCGATGGCCAAAAACATTCAGTACTTC. Its translation: CASSLGLAMAKNIQYF.

The chain joins TRBV7-9 to TRBJ1-3, with D unclear. Germline CDR1 and CDR2: SEHNR and FQNEAQ (reference sequence). CDR3 length equals 12 residues. V was cut by 2 bases and J by 3 bases, with 2 bases left in between. The CDR3 region has the DNA TGTGCCAGCAGCTTACGTGGAAACACCATATATTTT. Its protein product is CASSLRGNTIYF.

This rearrangement joins TRBV7-3 to TRBJ2-7; 9 bases line up with TRBD1. This CDR3 has 13 amino acids. Germline CDR1 is SGHTA and CDR2 is FQGTGA. Trimming removed 4 bases from V and 6 bases from J; junction bases left unmatched: 4. CDR3 amino acids: CASSSDRGTEQYF. In DNA form, the CDR3 reads TGTGCCAGCAGCTCGGACAGGGGTACCGAGCAGTACTTC.

This chain connects TRBV6-5 to TRBJ1-1; unclear D gene. CDR1 is MNHEY and CDR2 is SVGAGI in the germline V gene. V lost 5 bases, J lost 6 bases, and 7 bases lay in between. CDR3 size: 11 residues. The CDR3 nucleotides read TGTGCCAGCAGTCTTTACTCTGAAGCTTTCTTT. It encodes CASSLYSEAFF.

The CDR3 sequence is CASSRTSGGPYNEQFF. The CDR3 DNA sequence: TGTGCCAGCAGCCGGACTAGCGGGGGGCCTTACAATGAGCAGTTCTTC. The rearrangement links TRBV7-8 to TRBJ2-1, with TRBD2 identical over 14 bases. Germline-derived CDR1 and CDR2 are SGHVS and FQNEAQ. Trimming removed 5 bases from V and 4 bases from J; junction bases left unmatched: 4. This CDR3 region has 16 residues.

The rearrangement uses TRBV30 and TRBJ2-2, with D perhaps matching TRBD1 (5 bases). The CDR3 runs to 15 residues. Germline CDR1 is GTSNPN and CDR2 is SVGIG (reference sequence). The ends were cut back, 2 bases at V and 4 bases at J, with 14 bases in the middle. The CDR3 reads CAWSNRYTTTGELFF. For the CDR3, the DNA is TGTGCCTGGAGTAACAGGTATACGACCACCGGGGAGCTGTTTTTT.

A word on this clone: The sample carries other DNA sequences with the same CDR3. This rearrangement joins TRBV6-5 to TRBJ1-2, with no clear D. The length of the CDR3 is 15 residues. Between the trimmed V and J ends, which lost 0 bases and 4 bases, there was a span of 12 bases. The germline gives CDR1 MNHEY, CDR2 SVGAGI. The CDR3 bases are TGTGCCAGCAGTTACTCGACTCCGGGATTCTATGGCTACACCTTC. It yields the protein CASSYSTPGFYGYTF.

This chain uses TRBV5-4 with TRBJ2-7; maybe TRBD2 (5 bases). The germline V and J ends were trimmed by 10 bases and 5 bases, with 10 bases remaining between them. The CDR3 covers 10 residues. In germline, CDR1 is SGHNT, CDR2 YYREEE (reference sequence). Here the CDR3 DNA reads TGTGCCTACCACGGGAACGAGCAGTACTTC. Translated, it gives CAYHGNEQYF.

This chain links TRBV25-1 with TRBJ1-3; the D is unclear. Germline CDR1 and CDR2: MGHDK and SYGVNS. This CDR3 has 16 amino acids. Trimming took off 3 bases at V and 0 bases at J, with 12 bases between the two ends. In nucleotides, the CDR3 is TGTGCCAGCAGTGAGACCGGACTGTACTCTGGAAACACCATATATTTT. Translating gives CASSETGLYSGNTIYF.

The rearrangement uses TRBV3-1 (or the pseudogene TRBV3-2) and TRBJ1-4; D is perhaps TRBD1 (6 bases). V was trimmed by 10 bases and J by 8 bases, leaving 14 bases between them. Germline lookup yields CDR1 LGHDT and CDR2 YNNKEL (reference sequence). This CDR3 comprises 12 residues. The CDR3 reads CATRRTGEKLFF. Here the CDR3 DNA reads TGTGCCACCCGTCGAACAGGGGAAAAACTGTTTTTT.